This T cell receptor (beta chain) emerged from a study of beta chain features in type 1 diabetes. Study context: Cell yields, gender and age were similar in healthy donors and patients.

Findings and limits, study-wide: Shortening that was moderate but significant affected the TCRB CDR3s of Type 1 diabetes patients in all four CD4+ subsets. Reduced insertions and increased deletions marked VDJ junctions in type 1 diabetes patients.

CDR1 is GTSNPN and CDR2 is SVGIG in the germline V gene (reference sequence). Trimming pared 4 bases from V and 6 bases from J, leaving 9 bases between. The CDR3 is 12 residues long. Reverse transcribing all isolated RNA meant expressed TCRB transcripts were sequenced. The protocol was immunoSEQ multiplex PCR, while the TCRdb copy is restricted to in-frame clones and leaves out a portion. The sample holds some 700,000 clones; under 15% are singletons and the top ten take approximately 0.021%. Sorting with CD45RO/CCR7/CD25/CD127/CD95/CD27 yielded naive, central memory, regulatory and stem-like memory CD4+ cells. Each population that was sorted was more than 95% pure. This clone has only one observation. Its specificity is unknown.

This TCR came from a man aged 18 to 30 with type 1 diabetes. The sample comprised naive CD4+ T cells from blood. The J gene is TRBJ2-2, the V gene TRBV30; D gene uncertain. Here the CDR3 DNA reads TGTGCCTGGACGAAGGTGCCCGGGGAGCTGTTTTTT. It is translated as CAWTKVPGELFF.